These T cell receptor beta chains were read from a single sample in a study of identical twins. Via MiXCR, TCRdb re-called the 5' RACE reads, giving one row per CDR3 protein. The sample lists approximately 680,000 distinct CDR3 sequences; just over 7% were seen once. The same data also went into a second study, on yellow fever vaccine responses in identical twins.

Material for sequencing was PBMCs. The receptors derive from a woman under 30 in good health. Each CDR3 is given with its conserved first and last residue. Each record gives: clone size, J gene, V gene, D gene, CDR3 protein, CDR3 DNA. A D gene is named only where the DNA matches it firmly. Only part of the rows carry a size: once, few, many, or a class if the clone is expanded.

abundance: few; j_gene: TRBJ2-1; v_gene: TRBV20-1; d_gene: NA; CDR3aa: CSLEYNEQFF; CDR3nt: TGCAGTCTGGAGTACAATGAGCAGTTCTTC
abundance: many; j_gene: TRBJ2-1; v_gene: TRBV20-1; d_gene: NA; CDR3aa: CSVRQRVLNNEQFF; CDR3nt: TGCAGTGTTAGGCAGAGGGTCCTTAACAATGAGCAGTTCTTC
abundance: NA; j_gene: TRBJ2-1; v_gene: TRBV12-3/TRBV12-4; d_gene: NA; CDR3aa: CASTGRRYNEQFF; CDR3nt: TGTGCCAGCACCGGACGCCGCTACAATGAGCAGTTCTTC
abundance: few; j_gene: TRBJ2-7; v_gene: TRBV2; d_gene: TRBD1; CDR3aa: CASRETRDRPYEQYF; CDR3nt: TGTGCCAGCAGGGAGACCCGGGACAGACCCTACGAGCAGTACTTC
abundance: many; j_gene: TRBJ2-2; v_gene: TRBV12-3/TRBV12-4; d_gene: NA; CDR3aa: CASSPRTVTGELFF; CDR3nt: TGTGCCAGCAGTCCTAGGACAGTCACCGGGGAGCTGTTTTTT
abundance: few; j_gene: TRBJ2-1; v_gene: TRBV20-1; d_gene: NA; CDR3aa: CSAPRSGASNEQFF; CDR3nt: TGCAGTGCCCCAAGAAGCGGAGCCTCCAATGAGCAGTTCTTC
abundance: NA; j_gene: TRBJ2-2; v_gene: TRBV9; d_gene: NA; CDR3aa: CASSEQFADTGELFF; CDR3nt: TGTGCCAGCAGCGAACAATTCGCCGACACCGGGGAGCTGTTTTTT
abundance: few; j_gene: TRBJ2-2; v_gene: TRBV6-6; d_gene: NA; CDR3aa: CATKNRAGELFF; CDR3nt: TGTGCCACCAAAAACCGGGCCGGGGAGCTGTTTTTT
abundance: few; j_gene: TRBJ2-1; v_gene: TRBV5-1; d_gene: NA; CDR3aa: CASSLAATGNEQFF; CDR3nt: TGCGCCAGCAGCTTGGCCGCTACAGGGAATGAGCAGTTCTTC
abundance: many; j_gene: TRBJ2-3; v_gene: TRBV3-1; d_gene: NA; CDR3aa: CASSQDRSSEATDTQYF; CDR3nt: TGTGCCAGCAGCCAAGATCGCTCTAGCGAAGCCACAGATACGCAGTATTTT
abundance: many; j_gene: TRBJ1-5; v_gene: TRBV28; d_gene: NA; CDR3aa: CASSLLGPVRPQHF; CDR3nt: TGTGCCAGCAGTTTATTGGGCCCGGTTCGTCCCCAGCATTTT
abundance: once; j_gene: TRBJ1-1; v_gene: TRBV20-1; d_gene: NA; CDR3aa: CSARDSFRASWTEAFF; CDR3nt: TGCAGTGCTAGAGATTCATTCCGGGCCAGCTGGACTGAAGCTTTCTTT
abundance: few; j_gene: TRBJ2-1; v_gene: TRBV3-1; d_gene: NA; CDR3aa: CASSQGGAASYNEQFF; CDR3nt: TGTGCCAGCAGCCAAGGGGGGGCGGCATCCTACAATGAGCAGTTCTTC
abundance: few; j_gene: TRBJ1-4; v_gene: TRBV7-6; d_gene: NA; CDR3aa: CASSPQGPAEKLFF; CDR3nt: TGTGCCAGCAGCCCACAGGGCCCAGCTGAAAAACTGTTTTTT
abundance: many; j_gene: TRBJ2-3; v_gene: TRBV5-1; d_gene: NA; CDR3aa: CASSLAGARGTDTQYF; CDR3nt: TGCGCCAGCAGCTTGGCAGGGGCTAGGGGCACAGATACGCAGTATTTT
abundance: NA; j_gene: TRBJ1-2; v_gene: TRBV10-3; d_gene: NA; CDR3aa: CAISESVVNYGYTF; CDR3nt: TGTGCCATCAGTGAGTCGGTGGTAAACTATGGCTACACCTTC
abundance: NA; j_gene: TRBJ2-7; v_gene: TRBV5-1; d_gene: NA; CDR3aa: CASSLGDLNTEQYF; CDR3nt: TGCGCCAGCAGCTTGGGTGACCTAAATACCGAGCAGTACTTC
abundance: many; j_gene: TRBJ2-7; v_gene: TRBV6-5; d_gene: NA; CDR3aa: CASSSGPGEQYF; CDR3nt: TGTGCCAGCAGCTCCGGGCCGGGCGAGCAGTACTTC
abundance: many; j_gene: TRBJ2-3; v_gene: TRBV7-2; d_gene: NA; CDR3aa: CASSLDLADTQYF; CDR3nt: TGTGCCAGCAGCTTAGATCTAGCAGATACGCAGTATTTT
abundance: NA; j_gene: TRBJ2-3; v_gene: TRBV5-1; d_gene: TRBD2; CDR3aa: CASSRGLAGAGLDTQYF; CDR3nt: TGCGCCAGCAGCCGCGGACTAGCGGGGGCCGGGTTAGATACGCAGTATTTT
abundance: few; j_gene: TRBJ2-1; v_gene: TRBV4-1; d_gene: NA; CDR3aa: CASSHPLRGREQFF; CDR3nt: TGCGCCAGCAGCCACCCCCTTCGGGGGAGGGAGCAGTTCTTC
abundance: NA; j_gene: TRBJ2-3; v_gene: TRBV7-9; d_gene: TRBD2; CDR3aa: CASSFVSGSSDTQYF; CDR3nt: TGTGCCAGCAGTTTTGTTAGCGGGAGCTCAGATACGCAGTATTTT
abundance: many; j_gene: TRBJ2-1; v_gene: TRBV12-3/TRBV12-4; d_gene: TRBD2; CDR3aa: CASYASGRNGEQFF; CDR3nt: TGTGCCAGCTACGCTAGCGGGAGGAATGGTGAGCAGTTCTTC
abundance: few; j_gene: TRBJ2-1; v_gene: TRBV18; d_gene: NA; CDR3aa: CASAQYSGGYNEQFF; CDR3nt: TGTGCCAGCGCACAATATAGCGGCGGGTACAATGAGCAGTTCTTC
abundance: few; j_gene: TRBJ1-6; v_gene: TRBV27; d_gene: NA; CDR3aa: CASSLRGVSSYNSPLHF; CDR3nt: TGTGCCAGCAGTTTGCGAGGGGTAAGCTCCTATAATTCACCCCTCCACTTT
abundance: many; j_gene: TRBJ2-3; v_gene: TRBV24-1; d_gene: NA; CDR3aa: CATSDLKDPSTDTQYF; CDR3nt: TGTGCCACCAGTGACCTAAAAGACCCTAGCACAGATACGCAGTATTTT
abundance: few; j_gene: TRBJ2-2; v_gene: TRBV7-9; d_gene: TRBD1; CDR3aa: CASRTGTGEAGELFF; CDR3nt: TGTGCCAGCAGGACCGGGACAGGGGAAGCCGGGGAGCTGTTTTTT
abundance: NA; j_gene: TRBJ1-5; v_gene: TRBV6-1; d_gene: TRBD1; CDR3aa: CASSEYEQGGVGNQPQHF; CDR3nt: TGTGCCAGCAGTGAATACGAACAGGGGGGAGTCGGCAATCAGCCCCAGCATTTT
abundance: many; j_gene: TRBJ2-1; v_gene: TRBV18; d_gene: NA; CDR3aa: CASSPEAGAYNEQFF; CDR3nt: TGTGCCAGCTCACCAGAGGCGGGGGCATACAATGAGCAGTTCTTC
abundance: NA; j_gene: TRBJ2-1; v_gene: TRBV6-2/TRBV6-3; d_gene: TRBD2; CDR3aa: CASSYSSLAGGEASYNEQFF; CDR3nt: TGTGCCAGCAGTTACTCGAGCCTAGCGGGAGGGGAGGCGTCCTACAATGAGCAGTTCTTC
abundance: few; j_gene: TRBJ2-7; v_gene: TRBV6-5; d_gene: NA; CDR3aa: CASSYPAGRGPEQYF; CDR3nt: TGTGCCAGCAGTTACCCGGCGGGAAGGGGGCCCGAGCAGTACTTC
abundance: many; j_gene: TRBJ2-2; v_gene: TRBV7-2; d_gene: TRBD2; CDR3aa: CASSLALGAGGNTGELFF; CDR3nt: TGTGCCAGCAGCTTAGCGCTTGGAGCGGGAGGGAACACCGGGGAGCTGTTTTTT
abundance: many; j_gene: TRBJ2-3; v_gene: TRBV12-3/TRBV12-4; d_gene: NA; CDR3aa: CASSFTRSTDTQYF; CDR3nt: TGTGCCAGCAGTTTTACCAGAAGCACAGATACGCAGTATTTT
abundance: many; j_gene: TRBJ1-1; v_gene: TRBV12-3/TRBV12-4; d_gene: NA; CDR3aa: CASSLWTANRMNTEAFF; CDR3nt: TGTGCCAGCAGTTTGTGGACAGCCAACCGAATGAACACTGAAGCTTTCTTT
abundance: NA; j_gene: TRBJ2-1; v_gene: TRBV4-1; d_gene: NA; CDR3aa: CASSQGGTNEQFF; CDR3nt: TGCGCCAGCAGCCAAGGCGGCACAAATGAGCAGTTCTTC
abundance: many; j_gene: TRBJ2-3; v_gene: TRBV7-9; d_gene: TRBD1; CDR3aa: CASSFLDRVDTQYF; CDR3nt: TGTGCCAGCAGCTTCCTGGACAGGGTTGATACGCAGTATTTT
abundance: NA; j_gene: TRBJ2-6; v_gene: TRBV29-1; d_gene: TRBD1; CDR3aa: CSVEGTASSGANVLTF; CDR3nt: TGCAGCGTCGAAGGGACAGCGAGTTCTGGGGCCAACGTCCTGACTTTC
abundance: few; j_gene: TRBJ1-1; v_gene: TRBV18; d_gene: NA; CDR3aa: CASSKGLDTEAFF; CDR3nt: TGTGCCAGCTCAAAGGGATTGGACACTGAAGCTTTCTTT
abundance: few; j_gene: TRBJ2-3; v_gene: TRBV20-1; d_gene: TRBD2; CDR3aa: CSATGGLAGSTDTQYF; CDR3nt: TGCAGTGCCACTGGGGGGCTAGCGGGGAGCACAGATACGCAGTATTTT
abundance: many; j_gene: TRBJ2-1; v_gene: TRBV5-1; d_gene: NA; CDR3aa: CASSLGRGSRNEQFF; CDR3nt: TGCGCCAGCAGCTTGGGCAGGGGCTCTCGGAATGAGCAGTTCTTC
abundance: many; j_gene: TRBJ2-1; v_gene: TRBV24-1; d_gene: TRBD2; CDR3aa: CATSDPVLAGGNEQFF; CDR3nt: TGTGCCACCAGTGATCCCGTCCTAGCGGGGGGGAATGAGCAGTTCTTC
abundance: NA; j_gene: TRBJ2-7; v_gene: TRBV5-1; d_gene: NA; CDR3aa: CASSSAGFSSYEQYF; CDR3nt: TGCGCCAGCAGCTCCGCCGGTTTCTCATCCTACGAGCAGTACTTC
abundance: NA; j_gene: TRBJ2-3; v_gene: TRBV20-1; d_gene: TRBD2; CDR3aa: CSASGLANTDTQYF; CDR3nt: TGCAGTGCTAGCGGACTAGCGAACACAGATACGCAGTATTTT